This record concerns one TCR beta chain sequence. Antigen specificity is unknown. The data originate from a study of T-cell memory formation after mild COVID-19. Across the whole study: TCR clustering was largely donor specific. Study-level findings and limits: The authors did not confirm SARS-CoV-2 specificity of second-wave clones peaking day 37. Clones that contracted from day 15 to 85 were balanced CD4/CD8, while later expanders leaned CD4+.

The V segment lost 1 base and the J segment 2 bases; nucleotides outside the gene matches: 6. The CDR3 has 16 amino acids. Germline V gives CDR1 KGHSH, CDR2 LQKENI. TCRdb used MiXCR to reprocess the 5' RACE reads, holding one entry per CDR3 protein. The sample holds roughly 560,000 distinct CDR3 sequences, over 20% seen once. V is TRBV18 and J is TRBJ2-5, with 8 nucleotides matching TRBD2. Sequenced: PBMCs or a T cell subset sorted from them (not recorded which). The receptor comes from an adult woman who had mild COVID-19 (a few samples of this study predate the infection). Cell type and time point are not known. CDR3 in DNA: TGTGCCAGCTCACCACGGGCTAGCGGGCAGCAAGAGACCCAGTACTTC. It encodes CASSPRASGQQETQYF. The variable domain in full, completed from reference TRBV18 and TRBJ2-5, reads NAGVMQNPRHLVRRRGQEARLRCSPMKGHSHVYWYRQLPEEGLKFMVYLQKENIIDESGMPKERFSAEFPKEGPSILRIQQVVRGDSAAYFCASSPRASGQQETQYFGPGTRLLVL.